A selection of T cell receptor beta chains follows, all from one sample in a study of a mutant IDH1 vaccine in newly diagnosed glioma. No antigen has been assigned to these receptors. Using immunoSEQ multiplex PCR, the repertoire was profiled, and TCRdb retains in-frame clones only, with some absent. The sample yields tens of thousands of clones, less than 85% seen once. The specimen comprised PBMCs, sampled from a glioma patient whose treatment included an IDH1 peptide vaccine. These TCRs come from a woman aged 30 to 39 with glioma. Some clones in this sample may be carry-over from other donors' samples. Each CDR3 is given with its conserved first and last residue. Each record gives: J gene, V gene, D gene, clone size, CDR3 DNA, CDR3 protein. A D gene is named only where the DNA matches it firmly. Size is omitted from some rows. Given values are once, few, many or a class for expanded clones.

j_gene: TRBJ2-7; v_gene: TRBV7-2; d_gene: .; abundance: .; CDR3nt: TGTGCCAGCAACATGGCCCCTAACTACGAGCAGTACTTC; CDR3aa: CASNMAPNYEQYF
j_gene: TRBJ2-7; v_gene: TRBV27; d_gene: .; abundance: .; CDR3nt: TGTGCCAGCAGTTCAGCCTCGGGCGGGTACGAGCAGTACTTC; CDR3aa: CASSSASGGYEQYF
j_gene: TRBJ2-5; v_gene: TRBV30; d_gene: .; abundance: .; CDR3nt: TGTGCCTGGAGTCCCTCCGGGCAGACCCAGTACTTC; CDR3aa: CAWSPSGQTQYF
j_gene: TRBJ1-1; v_gene: TRBV9; d_gene: .; abundance: .; CDR3nt: TGTGCCAGCAGCGCCGGGGACCTCGGCACTGAAGCTTTCTTT; CDR3aa: CASSAGDLGTEAFF
j_gene: TRBJ1-4; v_gene: TRBV28; d_gene: TRBD1; abundance: .; CDR3nt: TGTGCCAGCGGTGACAGGGGGCTTCCTAATGAAAAACTGTTTTTT; CDR3aa: CASGDRGLPNEKLFF
j_gene: TRBJ1-1; v_gene: TRBV29-1; d_gene: .; abundance: .; CDR3nt: TGCAGCGTACAGAGGGCACCGAACACTGAAGCTTTCTTT; CDR3aa: CSVQRAPNTEAFF
j_gene: TRBJ1-1; v_gene: TRBV5-1; d_gene: .; abundance: .; CDR3nt: TGCGCCAGCAGAGGCGGAGGGGGTGGGACTGAAGCTTTCTTT; CDR3aa: CASRGGGGGTEAFF
j_gene: TRBJ2-7; v_gene: TRBV10-1; d_gene: TRBD1; abundance: .; CDR3nt: TGCGCCAGCAGCTCCACCAGGGGGGAGCAGTACTTC; CDR3aa: CASSSTRGEQYF
j_gene: TRBJ1-4; v_gene: TRBV27; d_gene: .; abundance: .; CDR3nt: TGTGCCAGCAGTTTATCCGGCAGGGAGGGAGGAGAGAGTGAAAAACTGTTTTTT; CDR3aa: CASSLSGREGGESEKLFF
j_gene: TRBJ2-1; v_gene: TRBV29-1; d_gene: .; abundance: .; CDR3nt: TGCAGCGTTGAATCCGGGAGATATCCTTTTGGGAATGAGCAGTTCTTC; CDR3aa: CSVESGRYPFGNEQFF
j_gene: TRBJ2-1; v_gene: TRBV10-2; d_gene: TRBD1; abundance: .; CDR3nt: TGCGCCAGCAGTGACCTCGGCAGGGGGCCCGACAATGAGCAGTTCTTC; CDR3aa: CASSDLGRGPDNEQFF
j_gene: TRBJ1-2; v_gene: TRBV5-6; d_gene: TRBD1; abundance: .; CDR3nt: TGTGCCAGCAGCACGGGGACAGGGAACTATGGCTACACCTTC; CDR3aa: CASSTGTGNYGYTF
j_gene: TRBJ2-5; v_gene: TRBV6-6; d_gene: .; abundance: .; CDR3nt: TGTGCCAGCAGTCAATCAACAGGGGAGACCCAGTACTTC; CDR3aa: CASSQSTGETQYF
j_gene: TRBJ1-1; v_gene: TRBV5-4; d_gene: TRBD1; abundance: few; CDR3nt: TGTGCCAGCAGCTCCGACAGGGTGAACACTGAAGCTTTCTTT; CDR3aa: CASSSDRVNTEAFF
j_gene: TRBJ2-1; v_gene: TRBV2; d_gene: .; abundance: .; CDR3nt: TGTGCCAGCAGTCGGAACCGGGGGAGCTCCTACAATGAGCAGTTCTTC; CDR3aa: CASSRNRGSSYNEQFF
j_gene: TRBJ1-1; v_gene: TRBV6-5; d_gene: TRBD1; abundance: .; CDR3nt: TGTGCCAGCAGTTACTCGGCGAGACAGGGTGAAGCTTTCTTT; CDR3aa: CASSYSARQGEAFF